The T cell receptor beta chain under discussion was sequenced for a study of T cells in Graves' hyperthyroidism and ophthalmopathy. RNA transcripts provided the source from which TCR beta CDR3 regions were amplified. The primer set for the first-round RT-PCR of the TCR CDR3 was HTBI. Each CDR3 protein gets one entry after TCRdb re-called the multiplex PCR reads with MiXCR. The table shows 600,000 to 800,000 distinct CDR3 sequences, with 35% occurring only once. The CDR3 extends over 14 amino acids. V was trimmed by 2 bases and J by 4 bases, leaving 12 bases between them. Germline V lookup: CDR1 SGHRS, CDR2 YFSETQ. Absence of ophthalmopathy progression within 18 months defined stable Graves' hyperthyroidism.

This TCR was sampled from a woman between 35 and 50 years old with Graves' hyperthyroidism. Sequenced sample: blood. The V and J genes are TRBV5-1 and TRBJ1-2; no firm D call. This CDR3 is CASSFGSTGYGYTF. The CDR3 DNA reads as TGCGCCAGCAGCTTCGGGTCGACCGGCTATGGCTACACCTTC.